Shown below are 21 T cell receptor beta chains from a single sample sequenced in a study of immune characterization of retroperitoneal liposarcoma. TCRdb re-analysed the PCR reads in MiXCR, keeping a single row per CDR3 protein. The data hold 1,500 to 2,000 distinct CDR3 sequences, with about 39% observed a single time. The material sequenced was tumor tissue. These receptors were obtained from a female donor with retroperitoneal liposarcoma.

The DNA for the CDR3 is TGTGCCAGCAGCTTGCTAACCGGGACTAGTTATCAGCAGTTCTTC. Protein product: CASSLLTGTSYQQFF. The J gene is TRBJ2-1, the V gene TRBV11-2; 8 nucleotides match TRBD2. The CDR3 sequence is 15 residues long. The junction had 12 bases not matched to a gene; V was cut back by 3 bases and J by 11 bases. Germline V gene data show CDR1 as SGHAT and CDR2 as FQNNGV.

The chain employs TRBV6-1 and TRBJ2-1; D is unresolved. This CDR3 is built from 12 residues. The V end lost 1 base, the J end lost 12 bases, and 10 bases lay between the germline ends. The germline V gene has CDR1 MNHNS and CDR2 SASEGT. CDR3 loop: CASSEGSLGQFF. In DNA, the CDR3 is TGTGCCAGCAGTGAAGGCAGTTTAGGGCAGTTCTTC.

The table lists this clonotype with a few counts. CDR3 sequence reads: CASSYRSGAGTDTQYF. CDR3 bases: TGTGCCAGCAGTTACCGTAGCGGGGCGGGCACAGATACGCAGTATTTT. The chain is built from TRBV6-6 and TRBJ2-3; 8 bases line up with TRBD2. CDR3 length equals 16 residues. Germline V gene data show CDR1 as MNHNY and CDR2 as SVGAGI (reference sequence). J lost 1 base, V lost 2 bases, and 5 bases had no gene match.

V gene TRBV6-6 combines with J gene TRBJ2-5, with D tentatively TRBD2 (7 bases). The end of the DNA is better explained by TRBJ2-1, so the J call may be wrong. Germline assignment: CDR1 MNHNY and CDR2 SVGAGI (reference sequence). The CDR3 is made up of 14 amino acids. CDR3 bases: TGTGCCAGCAGAGAGGGGGGGTTAGAGGACGAGCAGTTCTTC. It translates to CASREGGLEDEQFF.

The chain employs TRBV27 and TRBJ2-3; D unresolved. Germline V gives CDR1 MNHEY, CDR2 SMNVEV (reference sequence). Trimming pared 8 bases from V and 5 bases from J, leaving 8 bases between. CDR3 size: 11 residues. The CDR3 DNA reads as TGTGCCAGCTGGTTCGGAGATACGCAGTATTTT. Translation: CASWFGDTQYF.

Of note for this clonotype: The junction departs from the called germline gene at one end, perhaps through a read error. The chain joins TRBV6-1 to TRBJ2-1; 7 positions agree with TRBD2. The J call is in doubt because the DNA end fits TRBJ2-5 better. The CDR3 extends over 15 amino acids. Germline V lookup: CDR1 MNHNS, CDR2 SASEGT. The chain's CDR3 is CASSEGGGGMETQYF. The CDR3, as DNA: TGTGCCAGCAGCGAAGGTGGGGGGGGGATGGAGACCCAGTACTTC.

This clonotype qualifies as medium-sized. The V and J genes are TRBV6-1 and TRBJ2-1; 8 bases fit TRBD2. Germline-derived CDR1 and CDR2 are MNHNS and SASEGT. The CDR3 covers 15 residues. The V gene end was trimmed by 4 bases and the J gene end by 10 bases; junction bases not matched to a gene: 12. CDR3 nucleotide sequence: TGTGCCAGCAGTGGAATAGCGGGACAACTCTACGAGCAGTTCTTC. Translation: CASSGIAGQLYEQFF.

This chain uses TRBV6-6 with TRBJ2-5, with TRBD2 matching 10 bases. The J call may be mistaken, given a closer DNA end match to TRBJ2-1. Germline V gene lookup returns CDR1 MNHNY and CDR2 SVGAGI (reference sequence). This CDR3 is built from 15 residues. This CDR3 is CASSYSSGGAHEQFF. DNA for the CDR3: TGTGCCAGCAGTTACTCCAGCGGGGGGGCCCATGAGCAGTTCTTC.

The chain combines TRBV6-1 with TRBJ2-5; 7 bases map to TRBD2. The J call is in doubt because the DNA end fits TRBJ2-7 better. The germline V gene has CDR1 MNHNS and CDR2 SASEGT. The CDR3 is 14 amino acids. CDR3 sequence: CASSEVGGVYEQYF. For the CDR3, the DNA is TGTGCCAGCAGTGAAGTGGGGGGGGTCTACGAGCAGTACTTC.

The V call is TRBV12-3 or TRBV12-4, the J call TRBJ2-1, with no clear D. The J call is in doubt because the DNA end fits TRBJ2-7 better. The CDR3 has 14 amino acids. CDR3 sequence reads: CASSFGGVSYEQYF. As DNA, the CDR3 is TGTGCCAGCAGTTTTGGCGGAGTCTCCTACGAGCAGTACTTC.

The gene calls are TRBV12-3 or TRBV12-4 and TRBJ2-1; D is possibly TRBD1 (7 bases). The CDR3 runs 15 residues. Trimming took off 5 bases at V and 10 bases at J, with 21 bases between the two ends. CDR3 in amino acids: CASSPGRGVSYEQFF. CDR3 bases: TGTGCCAGCAGTCCCGGCAGGGGGGTATCCTACGAGCAGTTCTTC.

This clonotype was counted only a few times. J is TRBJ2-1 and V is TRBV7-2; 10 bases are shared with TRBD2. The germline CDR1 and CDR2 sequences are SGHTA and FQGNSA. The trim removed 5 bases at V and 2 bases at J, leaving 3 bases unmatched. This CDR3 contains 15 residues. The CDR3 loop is CASSRTSGAYNEQFF. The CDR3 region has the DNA TGTGCCAGCAGCCGGACTAGCGGCGCCTACAATGAGCAGTTCTTC. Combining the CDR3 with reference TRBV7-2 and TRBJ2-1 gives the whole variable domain GAGVSQSPSNKVTEKGKDVELRCDPISGHTALYWYRQSLGQGLEFLIYFQGNSAPDKSGLPSDRFSAERTGGSVSTLTIQRTQQEDSAVYLCASSRTSGAYNEQFFGPGTRLTVL.

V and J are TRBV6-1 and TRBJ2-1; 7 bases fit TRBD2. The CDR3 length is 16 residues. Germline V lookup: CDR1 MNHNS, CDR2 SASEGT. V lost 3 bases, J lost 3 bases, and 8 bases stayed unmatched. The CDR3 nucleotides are TGTGCCAGCAGTGAGGTTCACGGGACTAACTACAATGAGCAGTTCTTC. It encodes CASSEVHGTNYNEQFF.

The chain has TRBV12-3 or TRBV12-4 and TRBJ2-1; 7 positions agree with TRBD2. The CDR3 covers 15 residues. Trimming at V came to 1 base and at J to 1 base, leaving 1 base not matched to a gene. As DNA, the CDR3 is TGTGCCAGCAGTTTAGGTAGCGGGTCCTACAATGAGCAGTTCTTC. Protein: CASSLGSGSYNEQFF.

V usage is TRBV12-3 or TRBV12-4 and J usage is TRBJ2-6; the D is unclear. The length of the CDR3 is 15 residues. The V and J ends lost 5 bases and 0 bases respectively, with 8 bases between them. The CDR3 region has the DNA TGTGCCAGCAGTACCATATCCTCTGGGGCCAACGTCCTGACTTTC. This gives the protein CASSTISSGANVLTF.

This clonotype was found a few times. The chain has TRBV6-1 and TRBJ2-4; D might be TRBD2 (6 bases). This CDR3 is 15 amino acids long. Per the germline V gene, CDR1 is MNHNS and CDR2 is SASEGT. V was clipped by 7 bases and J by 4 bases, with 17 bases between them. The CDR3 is CASIPWGERKNIQYF. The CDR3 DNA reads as TGTGCCAGCATCCCCTGGGGGGAACGGAAAAACATTCAGTACTTC.

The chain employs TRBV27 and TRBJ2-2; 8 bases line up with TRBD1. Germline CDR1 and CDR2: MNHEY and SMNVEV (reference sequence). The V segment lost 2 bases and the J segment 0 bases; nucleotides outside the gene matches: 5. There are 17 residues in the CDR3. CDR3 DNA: TGTGCCAGCAGTTTACGATCAGGGGGCGCGAACACCGGGGAGCTGTTTTTT. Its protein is CASSLRSGGANTGELFF.

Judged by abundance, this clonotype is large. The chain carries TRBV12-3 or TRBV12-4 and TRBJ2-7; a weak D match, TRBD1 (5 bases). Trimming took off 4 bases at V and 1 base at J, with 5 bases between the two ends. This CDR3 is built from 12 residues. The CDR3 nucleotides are TGTGCCAGCAGTTCAGGGTCCTACGAGCAGTACTTC. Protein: CASSSGSYEQYF.

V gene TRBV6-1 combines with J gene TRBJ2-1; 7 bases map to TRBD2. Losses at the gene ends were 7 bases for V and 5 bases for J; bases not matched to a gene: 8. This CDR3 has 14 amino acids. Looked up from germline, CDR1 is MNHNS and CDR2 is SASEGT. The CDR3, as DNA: TGTGCCAGCACGGTGGGAGGGCCCCACAATGAGCAGTTCTTC. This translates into CASTVGGPHNEQFF.

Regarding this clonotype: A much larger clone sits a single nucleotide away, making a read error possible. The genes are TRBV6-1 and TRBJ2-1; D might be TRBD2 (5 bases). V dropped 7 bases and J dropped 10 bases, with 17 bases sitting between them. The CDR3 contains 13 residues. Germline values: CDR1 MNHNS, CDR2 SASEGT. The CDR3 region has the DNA TGTGCCAGCAAAAGCGCCTCTAAGCGGGAGCAGTTCTTC. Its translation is CASKSASKREQFF.

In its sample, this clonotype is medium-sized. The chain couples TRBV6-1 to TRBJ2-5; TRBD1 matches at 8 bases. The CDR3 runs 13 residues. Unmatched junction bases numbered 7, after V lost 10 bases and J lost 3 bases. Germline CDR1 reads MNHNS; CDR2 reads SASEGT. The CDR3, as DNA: TGTGCCACCGACCGGACAGGGAAAGAGACCCAGTACTTC. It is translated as CATDRTGKETQYF.